This entry features one T cell receptor (beta chain) sequence. The sample comes from a study of PD-1 blockade in mismatch repair-deficient tumors. This table comes from immunoSEQ multiplex PCR, and its TCRdb copy is limited to in-frame clones, with some not included. The table includes some 110,000 clones, over 65% detected once. Germline assignment: CDR1 MNHNY and CDR2 SVGAGI (reference sequence). With V trimmed by 4 bases and J by 0 bases, 2 bases remained unmatched. CDR3 length: 15 amino acids. The receptor was derived from an adult with mismatch repair-deficient cancer. The rearrangement uses TRBV6-6 and TRBJ1-4, with TRBD1 matching 7 bases. The sample in question was peripheral blood, obtained approximately 14 months after starting pembrolizumab. Here the CDR3 reads CASSSTGATNEKLFF. The CDR3 nucleotides read TGTGCCAGCAGTTCCACAGGGGCAACTAATGAAAAACTGTTTTTT.